This T cell receptor (beta chain) emerged from a study of cytomegalovirus exposure and HLA in healthy donors. Study context: Researchers found that approximately 80% of fewer than 450 genotyped donors fell within the Caucasian-associated ancestry cluster.

PCR employed 60 Vbeta and 13 Jbeta primers. In the source study's methods: In a later analysis, around 11 million of about 80 million unique beta chains occurred in at least two donors. Sequencing used immunoSEQ multiplex PCR; TCRdb keeps in-frame clones, though not all of them. V, J and clone size are those of that table, while D and trimming were read from the DNA. This sample has under 130,000 clones, with around 80% found just once. This CDR3 is 15 amino acids long. Germline CDR1 LGHNA, CDR2 YSLEER. Trimming shortened V by 4 bases and J by 6 bases, and 15 bases separated the two germline ends. Overall study results and limits: Rare TCR sequences dominated, though some public TCRs recurred in many donors. In a later analysis, V- and J-gene trimming of beta chains associated with a DCLRE1C missense variant, replicated independently.

On this clone itself: Its antigen is unidentified.

This clonotype was obtained from a female donor in good health and CMV-seropositive. The specimen sequenced was PBMCs. The rearrangement uses TRBV4-3 and TRBJ1-4; D is possibly TRBD1 (5 bases). Written as DNA, the CDR3 is TGCGCCAGCAGCCTAGGTGATCAGGGTCATGAAAAACTGTTTTTT. Translating gives CASSLGDQGHEKLFF.